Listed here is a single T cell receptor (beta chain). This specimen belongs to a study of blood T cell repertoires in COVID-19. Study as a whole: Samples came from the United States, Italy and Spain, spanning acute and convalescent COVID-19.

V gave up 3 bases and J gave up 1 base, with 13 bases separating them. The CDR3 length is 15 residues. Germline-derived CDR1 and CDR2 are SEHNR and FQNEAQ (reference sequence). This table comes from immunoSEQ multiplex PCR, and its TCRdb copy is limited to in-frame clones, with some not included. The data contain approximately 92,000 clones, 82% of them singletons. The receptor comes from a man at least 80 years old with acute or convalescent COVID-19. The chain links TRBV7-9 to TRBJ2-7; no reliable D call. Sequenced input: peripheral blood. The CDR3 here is CASSFTQVTSYEQYF. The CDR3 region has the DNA TGTGCCAGCAGCTTTACTCAGGTCACTTCCTACGAGCAGTACTTC.